This T cell receptor (beta chain) comes out of a study of T-cell memory formation after mild COVID-19. The CDR3 contains 12 residues. V lost 4 bases and J 6 bases, leaving 11 bases between the germline ends. CDR1 SQVTM and CDR2 ANQGSEA come from the germline V gene. Each CDR3 protein gets one entry after TCRdb re-called the 5' RACE reads with MiXCR. Here the sample spans 250,000 to 350,000 distinct CDR3 sequences, roughly 17% being singletons. This clonotype came up a few times. This TCR came from a man in his late teens or twenties who had mild COVID-19 (a few samples of this study predate the infection). Cell type and time point are not known. Source material: PBMCs or a T cell subset sorted from them (not recorded which). This sequence joins TRBV29-1 and TRBJ2-3, with D possibly being TRBD1 (6 bases). This chain's CDR3 is CSVGQGSDTQYF. The CDR3, as DNA: TGCAGCGTTGGTCAGGGGTCCGATACGCAGTATTTT.